A selection of T cell receptor beta chains follows, all from one sample in a study of cytomegalovirus exposure and HLA in healthy donors. Sequenced by immunoSEQ multiplex PCR; TCRdb stores in-frame clones only, minus some. Of about 160,000 clones listed, around 79% were seen once; the top ten hold 3.5%. The sequenced material came from PBMCs. The receptors originated from a human donor in good health. CDR3s include the opening cysteine and the closing phenylalanine or tryptophan. A D gene is named only where the DNA matches it firmly.

. 13 TRBV5-6 CASSREGPDGYTF
TRBD1 14 TRBV7-2 CASSIRTGDEKLFF
. 10 TRBV20-1 CSAIYTEAFF
. 12 TRBV10-3 CAISAFNTEAFF
TRBD1 16 TRBV27 CASSPIRQGRSYEQYF
TRBD1 21 TRBV15 CATSRDQSRRQGALSTDTQYF
TRBD2 16 TRBV6-4 CASSDSSSGGHNEQFF
. 13 TRBV9 CASTTAETDTQYF
. 16 TRBV18 CASSPPSLPAYNEQFF
. 17 TRBV10-3 CAISDVELWLVPDTQYF
TRBD2 16 TRBV7-9 CASSLGLAGSYNEQFF
TRBD2 19 TRBV19 CASSIPLAGVVSFNNEQFF
. 14 TRBV6-1 CASSTGQQNTEAFF
TRBD2 17 TRBV27 CASSWPQGSGTYNEQFF
TRBD1 16 TRBV7-2 CASSLAPGQIPYEQYF
TRBD2 16 TRBV5-4 CASSFRTSGAQETQYF
TRBD1 17 TRBV7-9 CASRPSRTGGGNTEAFF
. 15 TRBV18 CASSRQSENTGELFF
TRBD1 14 TRBV2 CASRGIDRGDEQYF
. 14 TRBV10-3 CAISEDSAIYEQYF
. 14 TRBV29-1 CSAAPDREVSPLHF
TRBD2 17 TRBV28 CASSLGVAGVAQETQYF
. 15 TRBV2 CASTAIGVGLEKLFF
TRBD2 15 TRBV6-1 CASTWLAVSYNEQFF
TRBD1 15 TRBV19 CASSNTGDGYEKLFF
TRBD2 16 TRBV7-2 CASSQASGRGTDTQYF
. 19 TRBV9 CASSVGGYYMRGSGQPQHF
TRBD2 13 TRBV28 CASSWAGEGEQYF
. 12 TRBV30 CAWILATDTQYF
TRBD1 15 TRBV10-3 CAIREGQQGNTEAFF
. 17 TRBV19 CATSVLGGADFQETQYF
TRBD2 15 TRBV7-2 CASSLVAGSSYEQYF
. 12 TRBV5-8 CASSFRFYEQYF
. 13 TRBV19 CASTLGGGGEQFF
. 17 TRBV7-2 CASSLTANPTSTDTQYF
. 15 TRBV10-3 CVISASGTHYYEQYF
. 16 TRBV9 CASSGTSGVTRDTQYF
TRBD1 15 TRBV2 CASGTGGYSYNEQFF
. 14 TRBV6-5 CASSPGWGDEKLFF
TRBD1 16 TRBV4-2 CASSQEGHRGQETQYF
TRBD2 15 TRBV5-4 CASSWTSGMSYEQYF
. 11 TRBV20-1 CSALLGNTIYF
. 14 TRBV6-5 CASSRTVSGNTIYF
. 12 TRBV7-9 CASSLPGEKLFF
. 18 TRBV4-2 CASSQTRVGGISQEGYTF
. 10 TRBV2 CASRDYGYTF
. 13 TRBV28 CASSPPNQETQYF
. 14 TRBV15 CATSREQGREKLFF
TRBD2 16 TRBV5-4 CASSSQAGGPGNTQYF
. 13 TRBV27 CASSLYRGNEQFF
TRBD1 16 TRBV10-3 CAISPGTGDGANVLTF